This note documents a single T cell receptor beta chain sequence. This record comes from a study of shared T cell receptors in the human thymus. Germline trimming cut 5 bases from V and 0 bases from J; bases unmatched to any gene: 15. Germline V CDR1 and CDR2: SGHAT, FQNNGV. The CDR3 is made up of 18 amino acids. Data came from immunoSEQ multiplex PCR; TCRdb stores just in-frame clones and leaves some out. The top ten clones hold approximately 0.0097% of a sample with 630,000 or so clones, more than 70% of them seen once. The sample was also reused in another study, on human thymus T cells. This second study says: From resections taken during corrective heart surgery, the thymus tissue was obtained. Blood and thymic repertoires both appeared biased in V and J gene usage. Related research found strongly overlapping thymic repertoires in unrelated individuals.

Sequencing was done on a sample of thymocytes. The V gene is TRBV11-2, the J gene TRBJ2-7, with 8 bases that match TRBD1. The TCR sequence derives from a boy under three years old with a congenital heart defect. In nucleotides, the CDR3 is TGTGCCAGCAGCCGGACCATAGACAGGGGAAGGGACTCCTACGAGCAGTACTTC. Protein sequence: CASSRTIDRGRDSYEQYF.